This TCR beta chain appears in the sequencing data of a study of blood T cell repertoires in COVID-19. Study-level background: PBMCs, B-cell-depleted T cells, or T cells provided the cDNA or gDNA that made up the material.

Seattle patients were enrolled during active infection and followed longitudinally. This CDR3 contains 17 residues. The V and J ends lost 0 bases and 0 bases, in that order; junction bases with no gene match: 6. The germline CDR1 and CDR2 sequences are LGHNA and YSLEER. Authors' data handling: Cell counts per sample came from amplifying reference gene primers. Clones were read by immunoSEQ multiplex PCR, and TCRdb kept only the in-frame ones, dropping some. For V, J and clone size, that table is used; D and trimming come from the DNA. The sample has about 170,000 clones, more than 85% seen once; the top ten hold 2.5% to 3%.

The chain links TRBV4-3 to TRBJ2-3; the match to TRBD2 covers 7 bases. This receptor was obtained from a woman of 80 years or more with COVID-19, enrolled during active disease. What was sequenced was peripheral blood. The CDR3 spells CASSQEMGGASTDTQYF. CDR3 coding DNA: TGCGCCAGCAGCCAAGAGATGGGAGGGGCTAGCACAGATACGCAGTATTTT.